This entry lists 18 T cell receptor beta chains sequenced from one sample in a study of T cells after yellow fever vaccination. MiXCR, run by TCRdb on the 5' RACE reads, gives a single entry per CDR3 protein. This repertoire shows about 52,000 distinct CDR3 sequences, about 6.6% found once; its top ten account for roughly 24%. The material sequenced was CD8+ T cells not binding an NS4B(214-222) dextramer, sorted from PBMCs, taken approximately 47 days after the first yellow fever vaccination. The receptors stem from a young man who received the YFV17D yellow fever vaccine.

This clonotype was counted only a few times. The V gene is TRBV27, the J gene TRBJ2-1; D is undetermined. Between the trimmed V and J ends, which lost 2 bases and 8 bases, there was a span of 7 bases. Germline V CDR1 and CDR2: MNHEY, SMNVEV (reference sequence). The CDR3 is 12 residues long. The CDR3 coding sequence is TGTGCCAGCAGTTTAGCCGGCGATGAGCAGTTCTTC. It codes for CASSLAGDEQFF.

In its sample, this clonotype was seen many times. This rearrangement joins TRBV5-1 to TRBJ2-7, with 8 bases identical to TRBD1. Germline CDR1 and CDR2: SGHRS and YFSETQ. CDR3 length: 15 residues. The ends lost 0 bases at V and 0 bases at J; junction bases unmatched: 2. CDR3 nucleotides: TGCGCCAGCAGCTTGGACAGGGGGATCTCCTACGAGCAGTACTTC. Translation: CASSLDRGISYEQYF.

The genes are TRBV30 and TRBJ1-1; D might be TRBD1 (5 bases). The CDR3 sequence is 13 residues long. CDR1 is GTSNPN and CDR2 is SVGIG in the germline V gene (reference sequence). Trimming left V 2 bases short and J 4 bases short, with 11 bases between. The CDR3 coding sequence is TGTGCCTGGAGTCTGTCAGGGTTCACTGAAGCTTTCTTT. It codes for CAWSLSGFTEAFF. Full variable domain (missing parts from reference TRBV30 and TRBJ1-1): SQTIHQWPATLVQPVGSPLSLECTVEGTSNPNLYWYRQAAGRGLQLLFYSVGIGQISSEVPQNLSASRPQDRQFILSSKKLLLSDSGFYLCAWSLSGFTEAFFGQGTRLTVV.

This CDR3 is CASSLTSPGYNEQFF. Written as DNA, the CDR3 is TGTGCCAGCAGCTTAACTTCGCCGGGATACAATGAGCAGTTCTTC. This chain links TRBV7-8 with TRBJ2-1, with TRBD2 as a possible D gene (5 bases). V lost 2 bases to trimming and J lost 4 bases, with 12 bases between them. The CDR3 sequence is 15 residues long. Germline CDR1 SGHVS, CDR2 FQNEAQ.

In this sample, this clonotype turned up once. The chain combines TRBV23-1 with TRBJ2-2; 11 bases line up with TRBD1. Being an ORF, TRBV23-1 has a function that is uncertain. Germline trimming cut 8 bases from V and 6 bases from J; bases unmatched to any gene: 14. This CDR3 has 17 residues. This CDR3 is CASRLDRGRKVPGELFF. The CDR3 DNA is TGCGCCAGCCGTCTGGACAGGGGGCGAAAAGTTCCCGGGGAGCTGTTTTTT.

This clonotype has more than one count but fewer than ten. The chain links TRBV6-2 or TRBV6-3 to TRBJ2-1; a weak D match, TRBD2 (7 bases). Deletions cut 7 bases from V and 5 bases from J, with 18 bases between. Germline assignment: CDR1 MNHEY and CDR2 SVGEGT. This CDR3 is built from 15 residues. The DNA of the CDR3 is TGTGCCAGCACCCTGGGGGGGGGCGGCAACAATGAGCAGTTCTTC. Its protein is CASTLGGGGNNEQFF.

This sequence joins TRBV11-3 and TRBJ2-1, with TRBD2 matching 9 bases. The CDR3 length is 14 residues. V dropped 5 bases and J dropped 5; count of bases not matched to a gene: 4. Germline CDR1 SGHNT, CDR2 YENEEA. CDR3 nucleotide sequence: TGTGCCAGCAGCACACCTAGCGGGGACAATGAGCAGTTCTTC. Residues: CASSTPSGDNEQFF.

This clonotype appeared a few times. The chain has TRBV6-1 and TRBJ2-2; D is possibly TRBD2 (6 bases). Deletions cut 6 bases from V and 7 bases from J, with 21 bases between. The CDR3 spans 16 residues. The germline gives CDR1 MNHNS, CDR2 SASEGT. The CDR3 protein is CASSLSGSYLDGELFF. In nucleotides, the CDR3 is TGTGCCAGCAGCCTCAGCGGGTCCTATCTGGACGGGGAGCTGTTTTTT.

This clonotype has a handful of counts. V gene TRBV6-5 combines with J gene TRBJ2-3, with 7 nucleotides matching TRBD1. Unmatched junction bases numbered 9, after V lost 0 bases and J lost 0 bases. The CDR3 contains 18 residues. Looked up from germline, CDR1 is MNHEY and CDR2 is SVGAGI. The DNA of the CDR3 is TGTGCCAGCAGTTACTCGACCAGGGACAGCCCTAGCACAGATACGCAGTATTTT. Translation: CASSYSTRDSPSTDTQYF.

The chain employs TRBV23-1 and TRBJ2-1; 8 bases fit TRBD1. TRBV23-1 is an ORF; its function is uncertain. The CDR3 is 14 residues long. V was pared by 6 bases and J by 5 bases, with 6 bases of the junction left unmatched. CDR3 coding DNA: TGCGCCAGCAGGGGGACAGGACTTAACAATGAGCAGTTCTTC. Encoded protein: CASRGTGLNNEQFF.

The chain has TRBV12-3 or TRBV12-4 and TRBJ2-2; D uncertain. Deletions cut 6 bases from V and 1 base from J, with 18 bases between. This CDR3 has 17 amino acids. CDR3 sequence: CASSSVPWAGNTGELFF. The CDR3 nucleotides are TGTGCCAGCAGCTCCGTACCCTGGGCAGGGAACACCGGGGAGCTGTTTTTT.

V and J are TRBV3-1 and TRBJ1-3; 7 bases match TRBD1. Germline values: CDR1 LGHDT, CDR2 YNNKEL (reference sequence). With V trimmed by 4 bases and J by 2 bases, 8 bases remained unmatched. The CDR3 is 16 residues long. The CDR3 coding sequence is TGTGCCAGCAGCCTCCTCCACGACAGGGCTGGAAACACCATATATTTT. Translated, it gives CASSLLHDRAGNTIYF.

This clonotype turned up a few times. The chain employs TRBV7-8 and TRBJ2-7, with 8 positions matching TRBD2. Germline CDR1 is SGHVS and CDR2 is FQNEAQ. This CDR3 region has 16 residues. The J segment lost 0 bases and the V segment lost 1 base, leaving 5 bases of the junction unmatched. This chain's CDR3 is CASSLDSSGFSYEQYV. The CDR3 DNA reads TGTGCCAGCAGCTTAGATTCTAGCGGGTTCTCCTACGAGCAGTACGTC.

V gene TRBV4-2 combines with J gene TRBJ2-5, with 15 bases that match TRBD2. Unmatched junction bases numbered 8, after V lost 1 base and J lost 5 bases. The CDR3 totals 18 residues. Germline V gene sequence: CDR1 LGHNA, CDR2 YNFKEQ. CDR3 nucleotides: TGTGCCAGCAGCCAAGCGTTTGGGACTAGCGGGGGGAAGGAGACCCAGTACTTC. This codes for CASSQAFGTSGGKETQYF.

The chain links TRBV7-9 to TRBJ2-1; no firm D call. The V end lost 8 bases, the J end lost 5 bases, and 25 bases lay between the germline ends. The CDR3 extends over 17 amino acids. The germline CDR1 and CDR2 sequences are SEHNR and FQNEAQ (reference sequence). The CDR3 nucleotides read TGTGCCAGCGCTAGAGATATGCGGACGGTACTCCACAATGAGCAGTTCTTC. Protein sequence: CASARDMRTVLHNEQFF.

The V gene is TRBV20-1, the J gene TRBJ1-5; D not resolved. CDR3 length: 12 residues. The germline V gene encodes CDR1 DFQATT and CDR2 SNEGSKA (reference sequence). V was trimmed by 1 base and J by 9 bases, leaving 10 bases between them. CDR3: CSARAREGPQHF. Written as DNA, the CDR3 is TGCAGTGCTAGAGCTCGAGAGGGGCCCCAGCATTTT.

This clonotype has at least ten counts. The chain employs TRBV7-9 and TRBJ2-3, with 8 bases identical to TRBD2. With V trimmed by 10 bases and J by 1 base, 10 bases remained unmatched. The CDR3 extends over 15 amino acids. CDR1 is SEHNR and CDR2 is FQNEAQ in the germline V gene (reference sequence). This CDR3 is CATTPGGRRTDTQYF. As DNA, the CDR3 is TGTGCCACAACACCGGGCGGGAGGCGCACAGATACGCAGTATTTT.

This clonotype was picked up a small number of times. This sequence joins TRBV11-1 and TRBJ2-7, with 7 nucleotides matching TRBD1. CDR1 is SGHAT and CDR2 is FQDESV in the germline V gene (reference sequence). After removal of 5 bases from V and 4 bases from J, the junction contained 17 bases not matched to a gene. The length of the CDR3 is 17 residues. The CDR3 DNA follows: TGTGCCAGCAGCGACACACACAACAGGGGAGAGGTATACGAGCAGTACGTC. Amino acids: CASSDTHNRGEVYEQYV.